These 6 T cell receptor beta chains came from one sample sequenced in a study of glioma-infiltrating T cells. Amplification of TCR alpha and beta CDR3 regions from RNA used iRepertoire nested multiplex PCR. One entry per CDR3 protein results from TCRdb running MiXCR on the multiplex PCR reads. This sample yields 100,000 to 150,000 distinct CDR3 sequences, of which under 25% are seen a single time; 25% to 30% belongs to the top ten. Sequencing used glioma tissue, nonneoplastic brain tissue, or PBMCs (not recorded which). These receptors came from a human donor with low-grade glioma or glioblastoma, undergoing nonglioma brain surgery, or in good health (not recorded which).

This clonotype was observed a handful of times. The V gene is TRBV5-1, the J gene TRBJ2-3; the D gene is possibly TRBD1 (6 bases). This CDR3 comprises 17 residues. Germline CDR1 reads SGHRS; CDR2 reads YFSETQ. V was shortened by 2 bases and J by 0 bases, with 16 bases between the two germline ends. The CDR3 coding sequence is TGCGCCAGCAGCTTAAGGACAGCACTTTATAGCACAGATACGCAGTATTTT. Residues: CASSLRTALYSTDTQYF.

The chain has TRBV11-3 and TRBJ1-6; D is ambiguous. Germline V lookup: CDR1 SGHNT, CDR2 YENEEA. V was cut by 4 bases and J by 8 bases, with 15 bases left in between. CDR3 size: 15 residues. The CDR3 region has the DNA TGTGCCAGCAGCTCCGACGGGGATGGAGATTCACCCCTCCACTTT. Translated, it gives CASSSDGDGDSPLHF.

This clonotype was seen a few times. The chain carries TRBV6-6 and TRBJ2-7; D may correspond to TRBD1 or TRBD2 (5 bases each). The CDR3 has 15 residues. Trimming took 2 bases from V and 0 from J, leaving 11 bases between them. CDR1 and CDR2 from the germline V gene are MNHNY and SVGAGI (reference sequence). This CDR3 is CASSYTGPSSYEQYV. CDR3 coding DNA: TGTGCCAGCAGTTACACGGGGCCGAGCTCCTACGAGCAGTACGTC.

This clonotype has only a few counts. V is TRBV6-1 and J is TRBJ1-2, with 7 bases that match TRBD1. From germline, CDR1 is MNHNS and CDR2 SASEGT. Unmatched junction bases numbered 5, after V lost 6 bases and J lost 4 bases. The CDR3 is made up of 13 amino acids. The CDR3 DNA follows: TGTGCCAGCAGCCTACAGGGGCCCTATGGCTACACCTTC. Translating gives CASSLQGPYGYTF.

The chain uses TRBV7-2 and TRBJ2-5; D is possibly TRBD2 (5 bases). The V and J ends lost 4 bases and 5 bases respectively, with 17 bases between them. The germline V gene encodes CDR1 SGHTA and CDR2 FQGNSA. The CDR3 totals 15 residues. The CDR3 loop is CASSSGLFMGETQYF. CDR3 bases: TGTGCCAGCAGCTCCGGACTCTTCATGGGGGAGACCCAGTACTTC.

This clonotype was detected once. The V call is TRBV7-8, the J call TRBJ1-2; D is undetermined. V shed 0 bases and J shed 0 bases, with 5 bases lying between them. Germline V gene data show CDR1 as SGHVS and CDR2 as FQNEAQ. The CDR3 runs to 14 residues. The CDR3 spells CASSLAGPNYGYTF. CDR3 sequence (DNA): TGTGCCAGCAGCTTAGCCGGACCTAACTATGGCTACACCTTC.